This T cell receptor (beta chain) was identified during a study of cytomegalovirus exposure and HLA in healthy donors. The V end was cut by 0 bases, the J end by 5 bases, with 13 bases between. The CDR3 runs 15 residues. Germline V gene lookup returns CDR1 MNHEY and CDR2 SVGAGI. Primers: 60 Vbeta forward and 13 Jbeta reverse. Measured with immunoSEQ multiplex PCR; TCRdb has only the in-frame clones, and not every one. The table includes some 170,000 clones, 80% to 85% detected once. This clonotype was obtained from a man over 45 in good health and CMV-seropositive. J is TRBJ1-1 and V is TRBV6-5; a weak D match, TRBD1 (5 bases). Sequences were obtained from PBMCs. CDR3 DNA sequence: TGTGCCAGCAGTTACTCGATTGGGAAGGGGACTGAAGCTTTCTTT. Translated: CASSYSIGKGTEAFF.